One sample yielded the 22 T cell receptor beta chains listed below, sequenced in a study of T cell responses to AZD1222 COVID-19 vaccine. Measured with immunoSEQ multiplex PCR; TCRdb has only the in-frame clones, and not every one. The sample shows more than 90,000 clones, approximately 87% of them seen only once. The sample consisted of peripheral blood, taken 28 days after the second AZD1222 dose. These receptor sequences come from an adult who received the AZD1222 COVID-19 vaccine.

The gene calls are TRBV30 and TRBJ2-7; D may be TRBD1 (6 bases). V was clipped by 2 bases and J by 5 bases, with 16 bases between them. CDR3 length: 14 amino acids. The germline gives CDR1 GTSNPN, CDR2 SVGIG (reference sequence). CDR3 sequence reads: CAWSSGTHSDEQYF. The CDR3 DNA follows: TGTGCCTGGAGTTCCGGGACACATTCCGACGAGCAGTACTTC.

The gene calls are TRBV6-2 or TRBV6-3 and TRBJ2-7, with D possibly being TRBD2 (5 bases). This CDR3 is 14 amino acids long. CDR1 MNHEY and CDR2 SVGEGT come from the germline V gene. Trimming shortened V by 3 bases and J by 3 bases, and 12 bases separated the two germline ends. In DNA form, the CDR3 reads TGTGCCAGCAGTTATTCGGGGTTCCACTACGAGCAGTACTTC. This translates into CASSYSGFHYEQYF.

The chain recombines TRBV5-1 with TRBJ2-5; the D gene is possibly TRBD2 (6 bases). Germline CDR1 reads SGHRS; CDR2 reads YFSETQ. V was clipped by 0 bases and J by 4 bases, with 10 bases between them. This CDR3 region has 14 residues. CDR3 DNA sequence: TGCGCCAGCAGCTTGGGGTCCGGGAGAGAGACCCAGTACTTC. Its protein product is CASSLGSGRETQYF.

CDR3 residues: CASSPLGLADYEQYF. DNA for the CDR3: TGTGCCAGCTCACCACTGGGACTAGCGGACTACGAGCAGTACTTC. The V and J genes are TRBV18 and TRBJ2-7, with 11 nucleotides matching TRBD2. The germline CDR1 and CDR2 sequences are KGHSH and LQKENI. The CDR3 loop spans 15 amino acids. V shed 1 base and J 3 bases; nucleotides not matched to a gene: 2.

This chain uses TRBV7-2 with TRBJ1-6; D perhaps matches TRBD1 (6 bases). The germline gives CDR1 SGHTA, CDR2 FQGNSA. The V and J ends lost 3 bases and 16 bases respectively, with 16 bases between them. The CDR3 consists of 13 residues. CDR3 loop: CASSFLQGSPLHF. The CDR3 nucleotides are TGTGCCAGCAGCTTTCTACAGGGAAGTCCTCTCCACTTT.

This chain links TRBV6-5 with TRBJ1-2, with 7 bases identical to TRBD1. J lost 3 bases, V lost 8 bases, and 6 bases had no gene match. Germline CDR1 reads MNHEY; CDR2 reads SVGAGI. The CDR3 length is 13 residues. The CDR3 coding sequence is TGTGCCAGCGTGGGAGGGGGCCACTATGGCTACACCTTC. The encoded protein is CASVGGGHYGYTF.

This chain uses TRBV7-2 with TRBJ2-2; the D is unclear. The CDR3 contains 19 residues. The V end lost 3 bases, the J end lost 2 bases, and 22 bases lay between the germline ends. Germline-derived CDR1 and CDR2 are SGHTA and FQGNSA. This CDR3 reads CASSFVSVRQPINTGELFF. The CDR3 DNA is TGTGCCAGCAGCTTTGTTTCGGTGCGGCAGCCTATTAACACCGGGGAGCTGTTTTTT.

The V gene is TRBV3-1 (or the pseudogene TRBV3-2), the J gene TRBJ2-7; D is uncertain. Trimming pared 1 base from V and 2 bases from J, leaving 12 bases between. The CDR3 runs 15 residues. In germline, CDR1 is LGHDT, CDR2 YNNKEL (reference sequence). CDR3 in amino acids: CASSQGNPRAYEQYF. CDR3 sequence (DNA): TGTGCCAGCAGCCAAGGAAACCCTAGGGCCTACGAGCAGTACTTC.

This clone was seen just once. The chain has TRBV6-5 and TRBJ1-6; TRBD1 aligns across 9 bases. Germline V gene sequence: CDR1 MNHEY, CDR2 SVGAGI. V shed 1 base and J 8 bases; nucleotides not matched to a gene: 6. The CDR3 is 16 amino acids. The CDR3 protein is CASSYYPGQGHSPLHF. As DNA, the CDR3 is TGTGCCAGCAGTTACTACCCGGGACAGGGTCATTCACCCCTCCACTTT.

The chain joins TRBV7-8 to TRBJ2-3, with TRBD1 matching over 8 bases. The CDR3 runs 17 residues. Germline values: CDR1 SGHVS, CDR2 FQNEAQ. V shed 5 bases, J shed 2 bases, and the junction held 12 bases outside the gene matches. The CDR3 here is CASSPGQGSFVTDTQYF. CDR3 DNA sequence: TGTGCCAGCAGCCCCGGACAGGGATCTTTTGTCACAGATACGCAGTATTTT.

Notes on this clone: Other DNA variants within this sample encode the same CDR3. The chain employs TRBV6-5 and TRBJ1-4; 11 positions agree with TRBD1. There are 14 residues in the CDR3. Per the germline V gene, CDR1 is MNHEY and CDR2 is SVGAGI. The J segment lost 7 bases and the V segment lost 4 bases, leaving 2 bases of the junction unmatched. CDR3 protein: CASSWTGGREKLFF. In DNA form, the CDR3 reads TGTGCCAGCAGTTGGACAGGGGGCCGTGAAAAACTGTTTTTT.

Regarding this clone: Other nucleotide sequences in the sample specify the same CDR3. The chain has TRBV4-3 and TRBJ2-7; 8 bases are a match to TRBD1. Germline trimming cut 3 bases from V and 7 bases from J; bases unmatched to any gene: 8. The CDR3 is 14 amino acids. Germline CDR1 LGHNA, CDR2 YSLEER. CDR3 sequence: CASSQDRAFGEQYF. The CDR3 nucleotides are TGCGCCAGCAGCCAGGACAGGGCTTTCGGGGAGCAGTACTTC.

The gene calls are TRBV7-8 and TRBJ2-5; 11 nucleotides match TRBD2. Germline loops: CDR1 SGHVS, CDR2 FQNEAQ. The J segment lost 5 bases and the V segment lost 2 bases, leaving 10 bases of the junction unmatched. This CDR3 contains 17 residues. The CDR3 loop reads CASSLLAVAGGGETQYF. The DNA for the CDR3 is TGTGCCAGCAGCTTATTGGCAGTAGCGGGAGGGGGGGAGACCCAGTACTTC.

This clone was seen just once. The CDR3 is CASSSDRGRTEAFF. CDR3 in DNA: TGTGCCAGCAGCTCGGACAGGGGCAGGACTGAAGCTTTCTTT. V is TRBV5-8 and J is TRBJ1-1, with 9 nucleotides matching TRBD1. Germline V gives CDR1 SGHTS, CDR2 YDEGEE. The CDR3 is 14 amino acids. Trimming cost V 3 bases and J 5 bases; bases outside gene matches: 5.

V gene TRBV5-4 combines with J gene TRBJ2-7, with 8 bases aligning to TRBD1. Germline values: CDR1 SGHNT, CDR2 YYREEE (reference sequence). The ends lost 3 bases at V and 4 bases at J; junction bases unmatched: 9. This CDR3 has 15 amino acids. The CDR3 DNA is TGTGCCAGCAGCTCTGGACAGGGCCGAATTTACGAGCAGTACTTC. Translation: CASSSGQGRIYEQYF.

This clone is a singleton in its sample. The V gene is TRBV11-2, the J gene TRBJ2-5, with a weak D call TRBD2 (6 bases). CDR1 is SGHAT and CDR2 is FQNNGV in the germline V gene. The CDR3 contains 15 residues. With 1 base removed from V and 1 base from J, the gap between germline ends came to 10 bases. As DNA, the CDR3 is TGTGCCAGCAGCTTAGCGGCGGGGCTCCAAGAGACCCAGTACTTC. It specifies CASSLAAGLQETQYF.

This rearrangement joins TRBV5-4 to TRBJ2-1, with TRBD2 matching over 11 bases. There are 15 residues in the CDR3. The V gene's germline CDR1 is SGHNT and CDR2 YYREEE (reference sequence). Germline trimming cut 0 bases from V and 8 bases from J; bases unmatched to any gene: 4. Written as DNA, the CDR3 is TGTGCCAGCAGCTTGGCTAGCGGGGGGTGGGATGAGCAGTTCTTC. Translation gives CASSLASGGWDEQFF. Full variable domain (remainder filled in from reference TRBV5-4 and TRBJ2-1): ETGVTQSPTHLIKTRGQQVTLRCSSQSGHNTVSWYQQALGQGPQFIFQYYREEENGRGNFPPRFSGLQFPNYSSELNVNALELDDSALYLCASSLASGGWDEQFFGPGTRLTVL.

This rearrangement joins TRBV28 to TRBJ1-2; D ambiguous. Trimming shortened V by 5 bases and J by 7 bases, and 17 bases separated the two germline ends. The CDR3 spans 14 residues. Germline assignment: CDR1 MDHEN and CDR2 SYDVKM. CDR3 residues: CASSRGGPGGGYTF. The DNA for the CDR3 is TGTGCCAGCAGTCGCGGTGGTCCCGGTGGTGGCTACACCTTC.

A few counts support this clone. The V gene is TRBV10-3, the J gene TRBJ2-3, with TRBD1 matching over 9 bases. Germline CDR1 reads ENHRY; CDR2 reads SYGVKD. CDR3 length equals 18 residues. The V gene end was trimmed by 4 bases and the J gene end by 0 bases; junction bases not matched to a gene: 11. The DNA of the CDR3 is TGTGCCATCAGTGCCGGTACCCCGGGACAGGGCAGCACAGATACGCAGTATTTT. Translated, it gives CAISAGTPGQGSTDTQYF.

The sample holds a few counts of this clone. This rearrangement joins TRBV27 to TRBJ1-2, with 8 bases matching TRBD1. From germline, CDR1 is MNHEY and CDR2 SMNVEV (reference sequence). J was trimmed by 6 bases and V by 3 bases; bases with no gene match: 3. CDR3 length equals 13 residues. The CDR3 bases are TGTGCCAGCAGTTTCTGGACAGGGAATGGCTACACCTTC. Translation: CASSFWTGNGYTF.

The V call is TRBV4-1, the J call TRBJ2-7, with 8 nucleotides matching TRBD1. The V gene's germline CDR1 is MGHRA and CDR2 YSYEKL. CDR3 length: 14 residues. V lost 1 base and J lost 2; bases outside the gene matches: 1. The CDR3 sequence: CASSQGQGTYEQYF. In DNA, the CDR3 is TGCGCCAGCAGCCAAGGACAGGGGACCTACGAGCAGTACTTC.

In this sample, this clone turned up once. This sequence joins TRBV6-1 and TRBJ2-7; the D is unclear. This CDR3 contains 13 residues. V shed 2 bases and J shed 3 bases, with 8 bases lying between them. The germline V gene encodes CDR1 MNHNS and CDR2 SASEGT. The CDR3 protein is CASSEWGIYEQYF. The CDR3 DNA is TGTGCCAGCAGTGAATGGGGAATCTACGAGCAGTACTTC.